These 26 T cell receptor beta chains were sequenced from one sample in a study of T cell responses to AZD1222 COVID-19 vaccine. Data came from immunoSEQ multiplex PCR; TCRdb stores just in-frame clones and leaves some out. The top ten hold about 3.5% of the sample, which has approximately 80,000 clones, just over 90% seen once. Sequenced here: peripheral blood, sampled 28 days after the second AZD1222 dose. Receptors were obtained from an adult who received the AZD1222 COVID-19 vaccine.

The J gene is TRBJ2-7, the V gene TRBV7-2; TRBD2 might be the D (6 bases). The CDR3 runs 14 residues. Germline loops: CDR1 SGHTA, CDR2 FQGNSA. The V and J ends lost 1 base and 3 bases respectively, with 10 bases between them. The CDR3 DNA reads as TGTGCCAGCAGCTTAGAGGGGACTGTCTACGAGCAGTACTTC. Its translation: CASSLEGTVYEQYF.

The chain joins TRBV7-3 to TRBJ2-6, with TRBD1 matching 9 bases. Trimming cost V 8 bases and J 2 bases; bases outside gene matches: 7. The CDR3 spans 16 residues. Per germline, CDR1 SGHTA and CDR2 FQGTGA. The CDR3 coding sequence is TGTGCCAGCCGGACAGGGGCGGGAGCTGGGGCCAACGTCCTGACTTTC. Residues: CASRTGAGAGANVLTF.

The V and J genes are TRBV7-8 and TRBJ1-2; D unclear. The ends were cut back, 8 bases at V and 5 bases at J, with 24 bases in the middle. The CDR3 spans 16 residues. CDR1 is SGHVS and CDR2 is FQNEAQ in the germline V gene. This CDR3 reads CASQPDWGVGRYGYTF. The CDR3 nucleotides are TGTGCCAGCCAACCCGATTGGGGAGTAGGAAGATATGGCTACACCTTC.

The sample holds a few counts of this clone. The rearrangement uses TRBV2 and TRBJ1-5; no reliable D call. There are 15 residues in the CDR3. CDR1 is SNHLY, CDR2 FYNNEI, per germline. Trimming stripped 7 bases from V and 0 bases from J, with 13 bases between. The CDR3 here is CASTLAPNSNQPQHF. In DNA, the CDR3 is TGTGCCAGCACTCTGGCACCCAATAGCAATCAGCCCCAGCATTTT.

This chain's CDR3 is CASSFMVSGSNEQFF. DNA of the CDR3: TGTGCCAGCAGTTTTATGGTTAGCGGGAGCAATGAGCAGTTCTTC. The chain has TRBV27 and TRBJ2-1; 9 bases agree with TRBD2. Germline CDR1 and CDR2: MNHEY and SMNVEV (reference sequence). Trimming took 3 bases from V and 6 from J; bases not matched to a gene: 6. This CDR3 spans 15 amino acids.

This chain links TRBV2 with TRBJ1-4; 7 bases are a match to TRBD1. The CDR3 consists of 13 residues. Looked up from germline, CDR1 is SNHLY and CDR2 is FYNNEI. V gave up 10 bases and J gave up 4 bases; unmatched junction bases: 6. The CDR3 region has the DNA TGTGCCACTATCCGGGACAGTAATGAAAAACTGTTTTTT. Translating gives CATIRDSNEKLFF.

CDR3 nucleotides: TGTGCCAGCAGGGAGGGGCAGGGAGGCGGCTACACCTTC. Its translation: CASREGQGGGYTF. The chain is built from TRBV3-1 (or the pseudogene TRBV3-2) and TRBJ1-2, with D perhaps matching TRBD1 (5 bases). Germline lookup yields CDR1 LGHDT and CDR2 YNNKEL (reference sequence). This CDR3 has 13 residues. Trimming cost V 6 bases and J 8 bases, with 16 bases left between them.

The CDR3 region is CASSELGLSGAGYGYTF. The DNA of the CDR3 is TGTGCCAGCAGTGAATTGGGGTTATCCGGTGCCGGCTATGGCTACACCTTC. The V and J genes are TRBV6-1 and TRBJ1-2; unclear D gene. The CDR3 runs to 17 residues. Germline CDR1 and CDR2: MNHNS and SASEGT. Between the trimmed V and J ends, which lost 2 bases and 4 bases, there was a span of 20 bases.

The chain links TRBV19 to TRBJ1-4; D is perhaps TRBD1 (5 bases). CDR3 size: 14 residues. Trimming took off 3 bases at V and 4 bases at J, with 9 bases between the two ends. Germline-derived CDR1 and CDR2 are LNHDA and SQIVND (reference sequence). CDR3 bases: TGTGCCAGTAGTATGACAGCCCTTAATGAAAAACTGTTTTTT. This gives the protein CASSMTALNEKLFF.

This clone has only a few counts. V and J are TRBV5-1 and TRBJ1-6; maybe TRBD1 (6 bases). The CDR3 sequence is 14 residues long. Trimming pared 1 base from V and 8 bases from J, leaving 10 bases between. Germline-derived CDR1 and CDR2 are SGHRS and YFSETQ. The CDR3 region has the DNA TGCGCCAGCAGCTTGACCAGGGGAGATTCACCCCTCCACTTT. Protein sequence: CASSLTRGDSPLHF.

This clone appeared a single time. J is TRBJ2-5 and V is TRBV2, with 15 bases aligning to TRBD2. The CDR3 loop spans 15 amino acids. The germline CDR1 and CDR2 sequences are SNHLY and FYNNEI. V was pared by 8 bases and J by 5 bases, with 6 bases of the junction left unmatched. The CDR3 sequence: CASEGLAGGWETQYF. Written as DNA, the CDR3 is TGTGCCAGCGAGGGACTAGCGGGGGGCTGGGAGACCCAGTACTTC.

V is TRBV30 and J is TRBJ1-2; D uncertain. Trimming took off 0 bases at V and 0 bases at J, with 8 bases between the two ends. CDR1 GTSNPN and CDR2 SVGIG come from the germline V gene (reference sequence). The CDR3 is made up of 14 amino acids. The CDR3, as DNA: TGTGCCTGGAGTGTACGGGTCGCTAACTATGGCTACACCTTC. This codes for CAWSVRVANYGYTF. Full variable domain (remainder filled in from reference TRBV30 and TRBJ1-2): SQTIHQWPATLVQPVGSPLSLECTVEGTSNPNLYWYRQAAGRGLQLLFYSVGIGQISSEVPQNLSASRPQDRQFILSSKKLLLSDSGFYLCAWSVRVANYGYTFGSGTRLTVV.

The chain's CDR3 is CATSRGQASTGELFF. Written as DNA, the CDR3 is TGCGCCACCTCCCGGGGGCAGGCCTCCACCGGGGAGCTGTTTTTT. The V gene is TRBV5-1, the J gene TRBJ2-2; tentatively, D is TRBD1 or TRBD2 (6 bases each). The length of the CDR3 is 15 residues. CDR1 is SGHRS, CDR2 YFSETQ, per germline. The V end lost 9 bases, the J end lost 4 bases, and 19 bases lay between the germline ends.

The V gene is TRBV18, the J gene TRBJ2-7, with no clear D. Germline-derived CDR1 and CDR2 are KGHSH and LQKENI. V was pared by 3 bases and J by 3 bases, with 9 bases between. The CDR3 sequence is 13 residues long. CDR3 DNA: TGTGCCAGCTCACCCTCCAGGATCTACGAGCAGTACTTC. Protein product: CASSPSRIYEQYF.

The V gene is TRBV7-2, the J gene TRBJ2-2, with unresolved D. Germline V gene sequence: CDR1 SGHTA, CDR2 FQGNSA. The CDR3 extends over 13 amino acids. V was trimmed by 2 bases and J by 5 bases, leaving 6 bases between them. CDR3 in DNA: TGTGCCAGCAGCTTACCGGCTACCGGGGAGCTGTTTTTT. It encodes CASSLPATGELFF.

The rearrangement links TRBV29-1 to TRBJ2-3; 11 nucleotides agree with TRBD1. The CDR3 runs 13 residues. The V gene end was trimmed by 7 bases and the J gene end by 4 bases; junction bases not matched to a gene: 4. Germline V gene sequence: CDR1 SQVTM, CDR2 ANQGSEA. CDR3 region: CSARTGGADTQYF. As DNA, the CDR3 is TGCAGCGCCCGGACAGGGGGCGCAGATACGCAGTATTTT.

V is TRBV29-1 and J is TRBJ2-1; 9 nucleotides align to TRBD2. The CDR3 consists of 16 residues. In germline, CDR1 is SQVTM, CDR2 ANQGSEA. V was pared by 3 bases and J by 3 bases, with 9 bases of the junction left unmatched. The CDR3: CSVEIAGVLYYNEQFF. The CDR3 bases are TGCAGCGTTGAGATAGCGGGGGTTCTCTACTACAATGAGCAGTTCTTC.

The V call is TRBV7-9, the J call TRBJ1-6; 9 bases line up with TRBD1. This CDR3 has 15 residues. J was trimmed by 7 bases and V by 1 base; bases with no gene match: 2. CDR1 is SEHNR and CDR2 is FQNEAQ in the germline V gene (reference sequence). This CDR3 reads CASSLVGTGNSPLHF. In DNA, the CDR3 is TGTGCCAGCAGCTTAGTCGGGACAGGGAATTCACCCCTCCACTTT.

The chain links TRBV6-6 to TRBJ2-7; D unresolved. The CDR3 is made up of 11 amino acids. V lost 6 bases and J 6 bases, leaving 9 bases between the germline ends. Germline lookup yields CDR1 MNHNY and CDR2 SVGAGI (reference sequence). The CDR3 spells CASSPGFEQYF. The CDR3 nucleotides read TGTGCCAGCAGCCCCGGGTTCGAGCAGTACTTC.

This rearrangement joins TRBV4-2 to TRBJ2-1; TRBD2 matches 12 bases. CDR1 LGHNA and CDR2 YNFKEQ come from the germline V gene. V gave up 4 bases and J gave up 8 bases; unmatched junction bases: 6. This CDR3 comprises 15 residues. The CDR3 loop is CASSPTSGRGDEQFF. CDR3 bases: TGTGCCAGCAGCCCGACTAGCGGGAGAGGCGATGAGCAGTTCTTC.

The chain joins TRBV19 to TRBJ1-4, with D maybe TRBD1 (5 bases). CDR3 size: 15 residues. V was pared by 7 bases and J by 8 bases, with 20 bases between. Per germline, CDR1 LNHDA and CDR2 SQIVND (reference sequence). CDR3 in amino acids: CASTLEGEGGEKLFF. Written as DNA, the CDR3 is TGTGCCAGTACCCTGGAAGGGGAGGGCGGCGAAAAACTGTTTTTT.

As to this clone: This sample also contains other DNA sequences that code for the same CDR3. This chain joins TRBV12-3 or TRBV12-4 and TRBJ1-1; D is undetermined. Trimming cost V 3 bases and J 2 bases, with 7 bases left between them. The CDR3 contains 13 residues. The CDR3 spells CASSFARNTEAFF. The CDR3 DNA reads TGTGCCAGCAGTTTTGCGCGCAACACTGAAGCTTTCTTT.

The chain combines TRBV29-1 with TRBJ1-5; unclear D gene. The CDR3 is 13 residues long. The V end was cut by 6 bases, the J end by 4 bases, with 13 bases between. Germline V gives CDR1 SQVTM, CDR2 ANQGSEA. DNA of the CDR3: TGCAGCGTCAGAGCGGGTCAGAATCAGCCCCAGCATTTT. This gives the protein CSVRAGQNQPQHF.

The rearrangement joins TRBV5-5 to TRBJ2-7; D uncertain. Germline-derived CDR1 and CDR2 are SGHKS and YYEKEE (reference sequence). CDR3 length equals 14 residues. V was trimmed by 1 base and J by 2 bases, leaving 10 bases between them. CDR3 bases: TGTGCCAGCAGCTTGCGCCTACCGGCCTACGAGCAGTACTTC. This codes for CASSLRLPAYEQYF.

This clone was seen once. V gene TRBV19 combines with J gene TRBJ1-5; D possibly corresponds to TRBD1 (6 bases). Germline CDR1 LNHDA, CDR2 SQIVND (reference sequence). The CDR3 consists of 16 residues. V was clipped by 0 bases and J by 9 bases, with 18 bases between them. The CDR3 DNA reads TGTGCCAGTAGTATAGACCTACAGGGATCCTTTGGGCCCCAGCATTTT. This translates into CASSIDLQGSFGPQHF.

This clone came up a few times. The V gene is TRBV29-1, the J gene TRBJ1-4; 8 positions match TRBD1. Germline assignment: CDR1 SQVTM and CDR2 ANQGSEA. V was clipped by 0 bases and J by 5 bases; unmatched bases: 8. The CDR3 is made up of 16 amino acids. CDR3 residues: CSVEDDRGGRNEKLFF. The CDR3 DNA sequence: TGCAGCGTTGAAGACGACAGGGGAGGAAGAAATGAAAAACTGTTTTTT.